The clone carrying this TCR beta chain has more than one count but fewer than ten. The CDR3 is 13 amino acids. Trimming stripped 6 bases from V and 2 bases from J, with 10 bases between. CDR1 MRHNA and CDR2 SNTAGT come from the germline V gene. This record belongs to a study of T-cell memory formation after mild COVID-19. TCRdb reprocessed the 5' RACE reads with MiXCR, giving one entry per CDR3 protein. The sample records 290,000 or so distinct CDR3 sequences, just under 20% being singletons. The sequenced material came from PBMCs or a T cell subset sorted from them (not recorded which). This clonotype originated in a man between 18 and 29 years old who had mild COVID-19 (a few samples of this study predate the infection). Cell type and time point are not known. The rearrangement links TRBV6-4 to TRBJ1-1, with unresolved D. The chain's CDR3 is CASSARENTEAFF. The CDR3 region has the DNA TGTGCCAGCAGCGCTCGGGAAAACACTGAAGCTTTCTTT.